This T cell receptor beta chain was sequenced for a study of blood T cells in healthy people across ages. Study information: Template switching captured about one barcoded beta molecule per two T cells.

This clonotype has only a few counts. As yet, its antigen is unknown. Study observations and caveats: It was held that diversity estimates obtained from one million T cells represented underestimates. Naive T cell percentage showed a strong correlation with TCR beta diversity.

Through a sample-barcoded 5' primer and a J-beta primer mix, a second PCR was run for roughly 7 to 11 cycles. TCRdb re-called the 5' RACE reads through MiXCR, storing one row per CDR3 protein. The sample has under 1,000,000 distinct CDR3 sequences, less than 60% seen once. The CDR3 extends over 15 amino acids. CDR1 MDHEN and CDR2 SYDVKM come from the germline V gene. The ends lost 3 bases at V and 4 bases at J; junction bases unmatched: 4. The receptor was isolated from an elderly man in good health. The chain is built from TRBV28 and TRBJ2-3, with 10 bases lining up with TRBD1. Material for sequencing was blood. CDR3 in amino acids: CASSLSGTGADTQYF. In nucleotides, the CDR3 is TGTGCCAGCAGTTTGTCCGGGACAGGGGCAGATACGCAGTATTTT.